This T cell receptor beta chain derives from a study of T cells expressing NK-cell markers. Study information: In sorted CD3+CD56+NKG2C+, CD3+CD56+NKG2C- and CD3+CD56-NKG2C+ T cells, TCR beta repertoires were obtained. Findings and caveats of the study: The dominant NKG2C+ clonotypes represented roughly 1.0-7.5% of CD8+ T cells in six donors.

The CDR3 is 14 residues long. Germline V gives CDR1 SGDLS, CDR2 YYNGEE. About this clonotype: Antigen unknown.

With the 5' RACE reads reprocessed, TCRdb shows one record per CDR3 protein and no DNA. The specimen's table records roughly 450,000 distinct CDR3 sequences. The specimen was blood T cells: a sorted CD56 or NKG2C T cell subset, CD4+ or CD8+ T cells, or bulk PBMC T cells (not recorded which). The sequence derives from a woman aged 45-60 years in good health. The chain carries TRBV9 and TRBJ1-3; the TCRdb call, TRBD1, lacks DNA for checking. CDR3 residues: CASSDGTIGNTIYF.